This entry describes one TCR beta chain. This record belongs to a study of identifying expanded T cells in peripheral blood. Profiling relied on immunoSEQ multiplex PCR, and the TCRdb table lists in-frame clones only, not all of them. Seen here are approximately 90,000 clones, roughly 84% observed once, and the top ten hold 4.5%. This CDR3 comprises 13 residues. From germline, CDR1 is MNHEY and CDR2 SVGAGI. The ends lost 6 bases at V and 2 bases at J; junction bases unmatched: 3. V and J are TRBV6-5 and TRBJ1-2; 7 bases are shared with TRBD1. The specimen sequenced was blood. The receptor comes from a person aged 18 to 75 in good health. The CDR3 region has the DNA TGTGCCAGCAGCCAGACAGGGAACTATGGCTACACCTTC. It is translated as CASSQTGNYGYTF.